This TCR beta chain originates from a study of shared clonotypes between healthy human individuals. CDR1 and CDR2 from the germline V gene are KGHSH and LQKENI. V was trimmed by 6 bases and J by 8 bases, leaving 10 bases between them. The CDR3 extends over 12 amino acids. CD4+ cells were split into CD45RA+ naive and CD45RA-negative memory subsets. As for this clone: Its antigen is not identified.

The study's findings and limits: Generation probabilities were higher for clonotypes shared across all four sorted-subset donors than for unshared ones.

Every subset had its genomic DNA shared out evenly among several immunoSEQ plates. Only in-frame clones appear in the TCRdb table, and some are missing; sequencing was by immunoSEQ multiplex PCR. The data contain 2,500,000 or so clones, more than 80% of them seen just once; the ten biggest clones take up roughly 0.14%. V is TRBV18 and J is TRBJ2-2; tentatively, D is TRBD2 (6 bases). Input material: naive CD4+ T cells sorted from blood. Documented subset: CD45RA+ positively selected. The origin of this receptor is a man between 18 and 35 years old in good health. CDR3 residues: CASSPREGELFF. CDR3 DNA sequence: TGTGCCAGCTCGCCGCGGGAAGGGGAGCTGTTTTTT.